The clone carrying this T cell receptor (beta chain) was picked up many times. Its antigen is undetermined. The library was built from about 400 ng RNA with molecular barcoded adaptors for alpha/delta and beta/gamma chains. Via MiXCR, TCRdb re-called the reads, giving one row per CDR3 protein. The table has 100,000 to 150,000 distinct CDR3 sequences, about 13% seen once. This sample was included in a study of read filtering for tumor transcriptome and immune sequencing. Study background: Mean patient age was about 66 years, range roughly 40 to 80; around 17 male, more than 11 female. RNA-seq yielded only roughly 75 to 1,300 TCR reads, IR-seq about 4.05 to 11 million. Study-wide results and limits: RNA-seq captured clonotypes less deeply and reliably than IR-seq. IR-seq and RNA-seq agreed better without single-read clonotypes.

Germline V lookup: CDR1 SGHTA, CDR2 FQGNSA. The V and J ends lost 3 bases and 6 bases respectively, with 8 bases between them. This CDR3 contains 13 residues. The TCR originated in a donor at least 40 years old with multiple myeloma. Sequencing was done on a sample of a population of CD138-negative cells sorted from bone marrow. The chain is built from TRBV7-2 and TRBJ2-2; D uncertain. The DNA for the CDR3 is TGTGCCAGCAGCTTCACCGACCCCGGGGAGCTGTTTTTT. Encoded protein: CASSFTDPGELFF.